Included here is one TCR beta chain sequence, with context. Its antigen is not known. Additional DNA sequences in this sample encode the identical CDR3. The sample originates from a study of shared clonotypes between healthy human individuals. Overall study context: Each donor contributed plates that comprised three CD4 naive, three CD4 memory, two CD8 naive and one CD8 memory.

Deep-level running was used for the assay. The method was immunoSEQ multiplex PCR; TCRdb's version includes in-frame clones alone and lacks a portion of them. The top ten hold about 0.13% of the sample, which has over 2 million clones, roughly 94% seen once. Notes on the study in general: It was the non-shared clonotypes that had lower generation probabilities than clonotypes shared by all four donors.

V lost 8 bases to trimming and J lost 0 bases, with 11 bases between them. The CDR3 runs to 13 residues. The germline V gene encodes CDR1 MDHEN and CDR2 SYDVKM. Specimen: naive CD4+ T cells sorted from blood. The subset is: CD45RA+ positively selected. This chain links TRBV28 with TRBJ2-7, with a possible D match to TRBD1 (6 bases). This sequence was found in a man between 18 and 29 years old in good health. CDR3 region: CASSSGDSYEQYF. The DNA of the CDR3 is TGTGCCAGCTCGTCAGGGGACTCCTACGAGCAGTACTTC.